The 15 T cell receptor beta chains listed next were all sequenced from one sample in a study of cytomegalovirus exposure and HLA in healthy donors. A multiplex PCR was run with 60 Vbeta primers and 13 Jbeta primers. The method was immunoSEQ multiplex PCR; TCRdb's version includes in-frame clones alone and lacks a portion of them. The sample records some 190,000 clones, about four fifths being singletons. Sequencing input: PBMCs. The receptors shown here come from a man younger than 35 in good health and CMV-seronegative.

This clone was seen only a few times. The chain combines TRBV20-1 with TRBJ1-1; a possible D gene is TRBD1 (5 bases). Germline loops: CDR1 DFQATT, CDR2 SNEGSKA (reference sequence). V shed 6 bases and J shed 8 bases, with 10 bases lying between them. This CDR3 contains 10 residues. CDR3: CSAQRGEAFF. For the CDR3, the DNA is TGCAGTGCACAGCGGGGGGAAGCTTTCTTT.

The chain joins TRBV28 to TRBJ2-4, with 7 bases fitting TRBD2. J gave up 1 base and V 7 bases, and 10 bases lay outside the gene matches. The length of the CDR3 is 16 residues. Per the germline V gene, CDR1 is MDHEN and CDR2 is SYDVKM. In nucleotides, the CDR3 is TGTGCCAGCACCCAAAGCGGGAATTTCGCCAAAAACATTCAGTACTTC. As protein: CASTQSGNFAKNIQYF.

The V call is TRBV5-1, the J call TRBJ2-7, with 7 nucleotides matching TRBD2. V lost 3 bases, J lost 1 base, and 10 bases stayed unmatched. The CDR3 is 16 amino acids. Germline CDR1 and CDR2: SGHRS and YFSETQ. The CDR3 loop reads CASSWSRGSGSYEQYF. CDR3 sequence (DNA): TGCGCCAGCAGCTGGTCCCGTGGTAGCGGGTCCTACGAGCAGTACTTC.

The V and J genes are TRBV5-1 and TRBJ2-3; 9 nucleotides align to TRBD2. The CDR3 length is 17 residues. Germline-derived CDR1 and CDR2 are SGHRS and YFSETQ. V shed 5 bases, J shed 6 bases, and the junction held 16 bases outside the gene matches. The CDR3 bases are TGCGCCAGCAGTGGGACCCTAGGCGGGGGGGCCTACGATACGCAGTATTTT. As protein: CASSGTLGGGAYDTQYF.

V usage is TRBV19 and J usage is TRBJ1-6, with TRBD1 as a possible D gene (5 bases). Trimming stripped 9 bases from V and 8 bases from J, with 8 bases between. CDR1 LNHDA and CDR2 SQIVND come from the germline V gene (reference sequence). The CDR3 runs to 11 residues. The CDR3 DNA sequence: TGTGCCAGCGGGACTCATTCACCCCTCCACTTT. The encoded protein is CASGTHSPLHF. The entire variable domain, with the rest obtained from reference TRBV19 and TRBJ1-6, is as follows: DGGITQSPKYLFRKEGQNVTLSCEQNLNHDAMYWYRQDPGQGLRLIYYSQIVNDFQKGDIAEGYSVSREKKESFPLTVTSAQKNPTAFYLCASGTHSPLHFGNGTRLTVT.

The chain carries TRBV30 and TRBJ1-5, with a tentative D call TRBD1 (5 bases). V was pared by 2 bases and J by 0 bases, with 5 bases between. CDR3 length: 13 amino acids. Germline V gives CDR1 GTSNPN, CDR2 SVGIG (reference sequence). The CDR3 loop is CAWSQGSNQPQHF. CDR3 nucleotide sequence: TGTGCCTGGAGTCAGGGTAGCAATCAGCCCCAGCATTTT.

The chain carries TRBV6-1 and TRBJ1-5, with TRBD1 matching over 8 bases. V shed 6 bases and J 5 bases; nucleotides not matched to a gene: 9. The CDR3 loop spans 15 amino acids. Germline V gene lookup returns CDR1 MNHNS and CDR2 SASEGT. CDR3: CASRVGTGGYQPQHF. The CDR3 bases are TGTGCCAGCAGGGTGGGGACAGGAGGGTATCAGCCCCAGCATTTT.

This rearrangement joins TRBV25-1 to TRBJ2-7; TRBD2 matches 8 bases. The CDR3 has 15 residues. The J segment lost 1 base and the V segment lost 4 bases, leaving 6 bases of the junction unmatched. Germline assignment: CDR1 MGHDK and CDR2 SYGVNS. The DNA of the CDR3 is TGTGCCAGCAGTGCTGCCGGGACTAGGTCCTACGAGCAGTACTTC. This encodes CASSAAGTRSYEQYF.

This chain links TRBV28 with TRBJ2-7, with 11 bases aligning to TRBD2. V lost 2 bases, J lost 1 base, and 10 bases stayed unmatched. CDR3 length: 18 residues. CDR1 is MDHEN, CDR2 SYDVKM, per germline. CDR3 in amino acids: CASSLATSGTLWSYEQYF. In nucleotides, the CDR3 is TGTGCCAGCAGTTTAGCGACTAGCGGGACTCTTTGGTCCTACGAGCAGTACTTC.

The chain joins TRBV19 to TRBJ2-2, with 9 nucleotides matching TRBD1. Looked up from germline, CDR1 is LNHDA and CDR2 is SQIVND (reference sequence). The CDR3 is 17 residues long. J lost 5 bases, V lost 0 bases, and 7 bases had no gene match. CDR3 protein: CASSIEKTGGRTGELFF. The CDR3 DNA reads TGTGCCAGTAGTATAGAGAAAACAGGGGGCCGGACCGGGGAGCTGTTTTTT.

The chain employs TRBV7-9 and TRBJ2-7, with 10 bases fitting TRBD1. Looked up from germline, CDR1 is SEHNR and CDR2 is FQNEAQ (reference sequence). The ends lost 1 base at V and 5 bases at J; junction bases unmatched: 2. The CDR3 totals 14 residues. The CDR3 sequence is CASSLVGTGDEQYF. CDR3 DNA sequence: TGTGCCAGCAGCTTAGTAGGGACAGGGGACGAGCAGTACTTC.

This chain uses TRBV6-5 with TRBJ1-5; no definite D call. The CDR3 spans 11 residues. Trimming pared 8 bases from V and 9 bases from J, leaving 11 bases between. CDR1 and CDR2 from the germline V gene are MNHEY and SVGAGI. The CDR3 sequence is CASSTRGPQHF. Written as DNA, the CDR3 is TGTGCCAGCTCCACTCGGGGGCCCCAGCATTTT.

This clone was seen once. This chain joins TRBV4-1 and TRBJ1-2, with TRBD1 matching 7 bases. The CDR3 has 18 residues. Germline CDR1 MGHRA, CDR2 YSYEKL. V shed 0 bases and J 0 bases; nucleotides not matched to a gene: 10. The CDR3 sequence: CASSQDFLGQDANYGYTF. The DNA for the CDR3 is TGCGCCAGCAGCCAAGATTTTTTAGGACAGGACGCTAACTATGGCTACACCTTC.

The rearrangement joins TRBV9 to TRBJ1-6; D might be TRBD1 (5 bases). V lost 2 bases, J lost 7 bases, and 22 bases lay in between. Per the germline V gene, CDR1 is SGDLS and CDR2 is YYNGEE. The CDR3 runs to 18 residues. The DNA of the CDR3 is TGTGCCAGCAGCGTCGCCGGGGCCGTGGGGGGACGCAATTCACCCCTCCACTTT. It specifies CASSVAGAVGGRNSPLHF.

The chain combines TRBV6-5 with TRBJ1-2; no clear D gene. The CDR3 runs to 12 residues. The V and J ends lost 8 bases and 3 bases respectively, with 10 bases between them. CDR1 is MNHEY, CDR2 SVGAGI, per germline. The CDR3 spells CASFAGDYGYTF. CDR3 DNA sequence: TGTGCCAGCTTTGCCGGTGACTATGGCTACACCTTC.